This passage covers 17 T cell receptor beta chains from one sample sequenced in a study of blood T cell repertoires in COVID-19. Generated by immunoSEQ multiplex PCR, the TCRdb table keeps only in-frame clones and is missing some. The sample yields approximately 230,000 clones, approximately 90% seen once. Sequenced material: peripheral blood. The source of these receptors is a man between 18 and 35 years old with active or convalescent COVID-19.

The V and J genes are TRBV7-3 and TRBJ2-7; D gene unclear. Germline V lookup: CDR1 SGHTA, CDR2 FQGTGA. CDR3 length: 13 amino acids. The V gene lost 1 base and the J gene lost 4 bases, with 8 bases spanning the gap. This CDR3 is CASSLRPEYEQYF. Written as DNA, the CDR3 is TGTGCCAGCAGCTTAAGGCCCGAATACGAGCAGTACTTC.

This clone was seen a few times. J is TRBJ1-6 and V is TRBV30; TRBD1 agrees at 8 bases. The CDR3 is 12 amino acids. Looked up from germline, CDR1 is GTSNPN and CDR2 is SVGIG (reference sequence). This CDR3 reads CALRQGNSPLHF. The CDR3 coding sequence is TGTGCACTAAGACAGGGGAATTCACCCCTCCACTTT.

The gene calls are TRBV5-1 and TRBJ1-3, with D perhaps matching TRBD1 (5 bases). The CDR3 spans 15 residues. Germline values: CDR1 SGHRS, CDR2 YFSETQ. Trimming stripped 3 bases from V and 5 bases from J, with 15 bases between. The CDR3 reads CASSSSPGERNTIYF. DNA of the CDR3: TGCGCCAGCAGCTCCTCCCCGGGGGAGAGAAACACCATATATTTT.

V usage is TRBV6-2 or TRBV6-3 and J usage is TRBJ1-5; D might be TRBD1 (6 bases). CDR1 is MNHEY, CDR2 SVGEGT, per germline. This CDR3 region has 14 residues. The ends were cut back, 3 bases at V and 4 bases at J, with 10 bases in the middle. The CDR3, as DNA: TGTGCCAGCAGTTATGTGGACAGAAATCAGCCCCAGCATTTT. It is translated as CASSYVDRNQPQHF.

The V gene is TRBV29-1, the J gene TRBJ2-7; 11 bases agree with TRBD2. The V gene end was trimmed by 6 bases and the J gene end by 4 bases; junction bases not matched to a gene: 2. The germline V gene encodes CDR1 SQVTM and CDR2 ANQGSEA. The CDR3 sequence is 12 residues long. DNA for the CDR3: TGCAGCGTCATAGCGGGAGGGTACGAGCAGTACTTC. Protein: CSVIAGGYEQYF.

In the case of this clone: One junction end disagrees with the germline gene, perhaps due to a read error. V gene TRBV12-3 or TRBV12-4 combines with J gene TRBJ1-3; D might be TRBD1 (5 bases). This CDR3 has 13 amino acids. The CDR3 sequence: CASSLGQTDTIYF. The CDR3 DNA reads as TGTGCCAGCAGCTTAGGACAAACGGACACCATATATTTT.

The CDR3 reads CASSSIGTGSAEAFF. CDR3 nucleotides: TGTGCCAGCAGCTCGATCGGGACAGGGTCGGCTGAAGCTTTCTTT. J is TRBJ1-1 and V is TRBV7-8, with 9 bases matching TRBD1. This CDR3 has 15 residues. With V trimmed by 4 bases and J by 6 bases, 9 bases remained unmatched. The germline CDR1 and CDR2 sequences are SGHVS and FQNEAQ.

The chain links TRBV10-2 to TRBJ1-2, with 10 bases matching TRBD1. V was clipped by 6 bases and J by 6 bases; unmatched bases: 4. The germline V gene encodes CDR1 WSHSY and CDR2 SAAADI. This CDR3 has 13 residues. The CDR3 region is CASSETGGDGYTF. The CDR3 nucleotides are TGCGCCAGCAGCGAGACAGGGGGCGATGGCTACACCTTC.

V and J are TRBV5-4 and TRBJ1-1; D is possibly TRBD1 (6 bases). The V gene lost 2 bases and the J gene lost 2 bases, with 13 bases spanning the gap. CDR1 and CDR2 from the germline V gene are SGHNT and YYREEE (reference sequence). The CDR3 is made up of 15 amino acids. The CDR3 nucleotides read TGTGCCAGCAGCTTAGGACAGATTAGAAACACTGAAGCTTTCTTT. Protein sequence: CASSLGQIRNTEAFF.

The chain recombines TRBV6-2 or TRBV6-3 with TRBJ2-6; possibly TRBD2 for D (7 bases). Trimming cost V 0 bases and J 0 bases, with 12 bases left between them. Germline loops: CDR1 MNHEY, CDR2 SVGEGT. The CDR3 extends over 18 amino acids. This CDR3 is CASSYSGRGASGANVLTF. Written as DNA, the CDR3 is TGTGCCAGCAGTTACTCGGGGAGGGGGGCCTCTGGGGCCAACGTCCTGACTTTC.

CDR3 loop: CASSLRVSNYGYTF. In nucleotides, the CDR3 is TGTGCCAGCAGCTTGAGAGTCTCTAACTATGGCTACACCTTC. The J gene is TRBJ1-2, the V gene TRBV5-6, with D hard to call. CDR3 length: 14 amino acids. The V gene's germline CDR1 is SGHDT and CDR2 YYEEEE. Trimming pared 1 base from V and 0 bases from J, leaving 7 bases between. Looking up the rest from reference TRBV5-6 and TRBJ1-2 gives the full variable domain: DAGVTQSPTHLIKTRGQQVTLRCSPKSGHDTVSWYQQALGQGPQFIFQYYEEEERQRGNFPDRFSGHQFPNYSSELNVNALLLGDSALYLCASSLRVSNYGYTFGSGTRLTVV.

This rearrangement joins TRBV5-4 to TRBJ2-7, with 10 bases fitting TRBD2. V trimming: 7 bases; J trimming: 7 bases; junction bases outside the gene matches: 11. The CDR3 spans 14 residues. The germline CDR1 and CDR2 sequences are SGHNT and YYREEE (reference sequence). CDR3 amino acids: CASGLAGGLDEQYF. The CDR3 region has the DNA TGTGCCAGCGGGTTAGCGGGAGGTCTGGATGAGCAGTACTTC.

This rearrangement joins TRBV11-2 to TRBJ2-5; D is unclear. The CDR3 loop spans 13 amino acids. Germline V gives CDR1 SGHAT, CDR2 FQNNGV. Trimming shortened V by 3 bases and J by 2 bases, and 7 bases separated the two germline ends. CDR3 amino acids: CASSFGPQETQYF. CDR3 sequence (DNA): TGTGCCAGCAGCTTTGGGCCGCAAGAGACCCAGTACTTC.

The chain carries TRBV6-5 and TRBJ2-3, with D unclear. The CDR3 loop spans 13 amino acids. The V and J ends lost 5 bases and 3 bases respectively, with 9 bases between them. The germline V gene has CDR1 MNHEY and CDR2 SVGAGI. As DNA, the CDR3 is TGTGCCAGCAGTATCCCACAAACAGATACGCAGTATTTT. Its translation: CASSIPQTDTQYF.

J is TRBJ1-3 and V is TRBV9; no clear D. The CDR3 is 15 amino acids. Germline values: CDR1 SGDLS, CDR2 YYNGEE. The V and J ends lost 0 bases and 4 bases respectively, with 11 bases between them. The CDR3 loop reads CASSVEGGWGNTIYF. For the CDR3, the DNA is TGTGCCAGCAGCGTAGAAGGAGGGTGGGGAAACACCATATATTTT.

This rearrangement joins TRBV27 to TRBJ1-2, with no clear D. The CDR3 sequence is 16 residues long. The V gene lost 2 bases and the J gene lost 4 bases, with 17 bases spanning the gap. The germline gives CDR1 MNHEY, CDR2 SMNVEV (reference sequence). The CDR3 sequence: CASSLGVGSPSYGYTF. CDR3 in DNA: TGTGCCAGCAGTTTAGGGGTTGGGAGCCCTAGCTATGGCTACACCTTC.

This rearrangement joins TRBV29-1 to TRBJ1-2; possible D gene TRBD1, 5 bases. Trimming took 1 base from V and 6 from J, leaving 18 bases between them. The CDR3 is 15 amino acids. Germline values: CDR1 SQVTM, CDR2 ANQGSEA. The CDR3 DNA sequence: TGCAGCGTTGAAGGGGGAGGCAGGGCAAGGGATGGCTACACCTTC. This translates into CSVEGGGRARDGYTF.